This T cell receptor beta chain comes out of a study of cytomegalovirus exposure and HLA in healthy donors. Across the whole study: Within the Caucasian-associated ancestry cluster were 81% of the roughly 430 genotyped donors.

Study conclusions and caveats: Association of a missense DCLRE1C variant with TCR beta V- and J-gene trimming was reported in a later analysis. Over 150 TCR beta chains were listed as cytomegalovirus-associated. There were some V segments, including TRBV6-2 and TRBV6-3, excluded as indistinguishable.

The CDR3 is made up of 15 amino acids. After removal of 4 bases from V and 6 bases from J, the junction contained 7 bases not matched to a gene. The germline gives CDR1 SGHAT, CDR2 FQNNGV. Comment on this clone: Its specificity is unknown.

With 60 Vbeta and 13 Jbeta primers, the PCR was carried out. Assay used: immunoSEQ multiplex PCR; TCRdb lists only in-frame clones, some missing. The table has 130,000 or so clones, roughly four fifths seen once. The sequencing sample was made of PBMCs. This clonotype was obtained from a man younger than 35 in good health and CMV-seronegative. The genes are TRBV11-2 and TRBJ2-4, with 9 bases fitting TRBD1. CDR3 DNA sequence: TGTGCCAGCAGCTACACAGGGGGCTGGGGAAACATTCAGTACTTC. This sequence encodes CASSYTGGWGNIQYF. The full variable domain, its missing parts supplied by reference TRBV11-2 and TRBJ2-4, is EAGVAQSPRYKIIEKRQSVAFWCNPISGHATLYWYQQILGQGPKLLIQFQNNGVVDDSQLPKDRFSAERLKGVDSTLKIQPAKLEDSAVYLCASSYTGGWGNIQYFGAGTRLSVL.